The 12 T cell receptor beta chains below all came from one sample that was sequenced in a study of OX40 agonist ivuxolimab in advanced cancers. The table came from immunoSEQ multiplex PCR; TCRdb's copy has only in-frame clones and leaves some out. Among about 78,000 clones, around nine tenths were seen once, and the ten largest hold about 3%. Sequencing used CD4+ or CD8+ T cells sorted from blood, obtained in a trial of the OX40 agonist ivuxolimab. The receptors here all came from an adult with an advanced solid tumor such as melanoma, head and neck, liver or kidney cancer.

V is TRBV4-2 and J is TRBJ1-2; perhaps TRBD1 as D (5 bases). V shed 1 base and J shed 4 bases, with 16 bases lying between them. The CDR3 totals 16 residues. Germline V CDR1 and CDR2: LGHNA, YNFKEQ. CDR3 sequence: CASSQGAQPQGYGYTF. Written as DNA, the CDR3 is TGTGCCAGCAGCCAAGGAGCTCAACCCCAGGGCTATGGCTACACCTTC.

The chain links TRBV10-3 to TRBJ2-2; 7 nucleotides match TRBD2. Germline assignment: CDR1 ENHRY and CDR2 SYGVKD. V lost 0 bases, J lost 5 bases, and 9 bases stayed unmatched. This CDR3 is 17 amino acids long. CDR3 protein: CAISESAAGAATGELFF. The CDR3 DNA sequence: TGTGCCATCAGTGAGTCGGCGGCGGGAGCGGCGACCGGGGAGCTGTTTTTT.

The sample holds one count of this clone. V gene TRBV9 combines with J gene TRBJ2-1, with TRBD2 matching 7 bases. V trimming: 0 bases; J trimming: 4 bases; junction bases outside the gene matches: 7. Germline lookup yields CDR1 SGDLS and CDR2 YYNGEE. CDR3 length: 16 residues. The CDR3 spells CASSVVGLADYNEQFF. In nucleotides, the CDR3 is TGTGCCAGCAGCGTAGTGGGTCTAGCGGATTACAATGAGCAGTTCTTC.

This rearrangement joins TRBV28 to TRBJ2-7; either TRBD1 or TRBD2 may fit D (6 bases each). Germline loops: CDR1 MDHEN, CDR2 SYDVKM. Trimming stripped 3 bases from V and 4 bases from J, with 16 bases between. The CDR3 runs 15 residues. The CDR3 loop reads CASSLGRGQRYEQYF. The CDR3 DNA reads TGTGCCAGCAGTTTGGGCCGGGGGCAACGGTACGAGCAGTACTTC.

This clone was found once. The junction departs from germline at one end; a sequencing error may be responsible. This sequence joins TRBV27 and TRBJ2-2, with a possible D match to TRBD2 (5 bases). The length of the CDR3 is 15 residues. Germline assignment: CDR1 MNHEY and CDR2 SMNVEV (reference sequence). This CDR3 reads CASSPSGLEHRGAVF. The CDR3 coding sequence is TGTGCCAGCAGTCCCTCGGGCCTTGAACACCGGGGAGCTGTTTTT.

This rearrangement joins TRBV7-6 to TRBJ2-7, with D possibly being TRBD1 (7 bases). CDR1 is SGHVS, CDR2 FNYEAQ, per germline. Trimming removed 1 base from V and 3 bases from J, with 22 bases in between. The CDR3 sequence is 18 residues long. Here the CDR3 reads CASSLGDRGIAGIYEQYF. CDR3 sequence (DNA): TGTGCCAGCAGCTTAGGGGACAGAGGAATCGCGGGAATCTACGAGCAGTACTTC.

This chain uses TRBV6-5 with TRBJ1-2; no definite D call. V was cut by 5 bases and J by 4 bases, with 11 bases left in between. This CDR3 is 13 amino acids long. Germline CDR1 reads MNHEY; CDR2 reads SVGAGI. CDR3 in DNA: TGTGCCAGCAGTAGCAGCGGGTCCTATGGCTACACCTTC. This sequence encodes CASSSSGSYGYTF.

This clone appeared once. The chain combines TRBV6-6 with TRBJ1-5; D not certain. The CDR3 has 15 residues. Germline assignment: CDR1 MNHNY and CDR2 SVGAGI (reference sequence). V was trimmed by 0 bases and J by 2 bases, leaving 8 bases between them. This chain's CDR3 is CASSYSSLGNQPQHF. For the CDR3, the DNA is TGTGCCAGCAGTTACTCCAGCCTGGGCAATCAGCCCCAGCATTTT.

The V call is TRBV4-2, the J call TRBJ1-2; unclear D gene. Germline loops: CDR1 LGHNA, CDR2 YNFKEQ. The CDR3 has 13 residues. V was trimmed by 4 bases and J by 6 bases, leaving 12 bases between them. The CDR3 region has the DNA TGTGCCAGCAGCCTGGCGCTGTGGGATGGCTACACCTTC. Translated, it gives CASSLALWDGYTF.

CDR3 in amino acids: CAWSSGTVSNQPQHF. In DNA form, the CDR3 reads TGTGCCTGGAGTTCCGGGACAGTGAGCAATCAGCCCCAGCATTTT. This rearrangement joins TRBV30 to TRBJ1-5; TRBD1 agrees at 7 bases. J lost 1 base, V lost 2 bases, and 5 bases had no gene match. Germline V lookup: CDR1 GTSNPN, CDR2 SVGIG (reference sequence). The CDR3 is 15 amino acids.

The chain combines TRBV5-8 with TRBJ1-5; D uncertain. This CDR3 has 17 amino acids. Looked up from germline, CDR1 is SGHTS and CDR2 is YDEGEE. Trimming shortened V by 0 bases and J by 2 bases, and 15 bases separated the two germline ends. The CDR3 spells CASSLGGGLQGNQPQHF. The CDR3 nucleotides are TGTGCCAGCAGCTTGGGGGGTGGACTCCAGGGCAATCAGCCCCAGCATTTT.

The rearrangement links TRBV11-2 to TRBJ2-3; tentatively, D is TRBD2 (6 bases). V gave up 1 base and J gave up 2 bases, with 13 bases separating them. CDR1 SGHAT and CDR2 FQNNGV come from the germline V gene. The CDR3 has 16 amino acids. CDR3 sequence: CASSLGLAFYTDTQYF. The DNA for the CDR3 is TGTGCCAGCAGCTTAGGGCTAGCGTTTTACACAGATACGCAGTATTTT.